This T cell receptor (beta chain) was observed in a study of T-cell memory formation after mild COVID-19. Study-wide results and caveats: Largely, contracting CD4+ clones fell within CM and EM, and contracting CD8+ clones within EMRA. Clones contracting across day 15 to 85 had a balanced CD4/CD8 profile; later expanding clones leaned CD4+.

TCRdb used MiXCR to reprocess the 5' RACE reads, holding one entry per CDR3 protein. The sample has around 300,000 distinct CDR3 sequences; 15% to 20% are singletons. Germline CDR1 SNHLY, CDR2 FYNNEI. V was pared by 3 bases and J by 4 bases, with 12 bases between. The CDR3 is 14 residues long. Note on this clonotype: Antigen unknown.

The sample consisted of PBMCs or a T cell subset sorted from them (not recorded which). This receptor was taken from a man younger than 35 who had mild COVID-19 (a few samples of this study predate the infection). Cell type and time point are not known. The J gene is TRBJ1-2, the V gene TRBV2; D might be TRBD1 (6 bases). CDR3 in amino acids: CASSDQGMTYGYTF. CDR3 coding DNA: TGTGCCAGCAGTGATCAGGGGATGACCTATGGCTACACCTTC.